A selection of T cell receptor beta chains follows, all from one sample in a study of T cells after yellow fever vaccination. TCRdb passed the 5' RACE reads through MiXCR, listing each CDR3 protein once. Among hundreds of thousands of distinct CDR3 sequences listed, about 4% were seen once. The sample in question was PBMCs, obtained 5 days after the yellow fever booster vaccination. The receptor source for this set is a man in his late teens or twenties who received the YFV17D yellow fever vaccine. Each CDR3 is given with its conserved first and last residue. D genes are given only for firm matches.

d_call	v_call	j_call	cdr3_aa
TRBD2	TRBV25-1	TRBJ2-5	CASSEAGREETQYF
TRBD2	TRBV28	TRBJ2-1	CASSLHLAGPGNEQFF
.	TRBV14	TRBJ1-1	CASSQPGVNTEAFF
.	TRBV30	TRBJ1-6	CAWSPTPPGKFSPLHF
TRBD2	TRBV4-3	TRBJ2-3	CASSQGSGDTDTQYF
TRBD1	TRBV5-1	TRBJ2-3	CASSQGATDTQYF
TRBD1	TRBV20-1	TRBJ2-2	CSARDPGTGVSGELFF
.	TRBV10-1	TRBJ2-2	CASRWFTGELFF
.	TRBV12-3/TRBV12-4	TRBJ1-2	CASSPAVTGLRGGYTF
TRBD1	TRBV4-1	TRBJ1-5	CASKGTGSQPQHF
TRBD1	TRBV6-6	TRBJ1-6	CASSYTERTGLNSPLHF
.	TRBV5-4	TRBJ2-1	CASSFGQHNEQFF
.	TRBV19	TRBJ2-2	CASSTGLTNTGELFF
TRBD1	TRBV20-1	TRBJ1-2	CSGGGSRDRVYGYTF